Presented here are 26 T cell receptor beta chains from one specimen sequenced in a study of OX40 agonist ivuxolimab in advanced cancers. Some clones are missing from TCRdb's copy, which holds only in-frame ones; the method was immunoSEQ multiplex PCR. The data contain 70,000 to 95,000 clones, roughly 86% of them singletons. Source: CD4+ or CD8+ T cells sorted from blood, taken in a trial of the OX40 agonist ivuxolimab. These receptor sequences come from an adult with an advanced solid tumor such as melanoma, head and neck, liver or kidney cancer.

The J gene is TRBJ1-3, the V gene TRBV6-6, with D hard to call. Germline CDR1 reads MNHNY; CDR2 reads SVGAGI (reference sequence). The ends were cut back, 3 bases at V and 0 bases at J, with 9 bases in the middle. The CDR3 sequence is 15 residues long. The CDR3 region is CASSYARSSGNTIYF. CDR3 bases: TGTGCCAGCAGTTATGCGAGATCCTCTGGAAACACCATATATTTT.

The rearrangement links TRBV7-9 to TRBJ2-5; TRBD2 aligns across 10 bases. The V gene's germline CDR1 is SEHNR and CDR2 FQNEAQ (reference sequence). After removal of 2 bases from V and 1 base from J, the junction contained 1 base not matched to a gene. The CDR3 covers 15 residues. As DNA, the CDR3 is TGTGCCAGCAGCTTACAGCGGGGGGGCCAAGAGACCCAGTACTTC. It translates to CASSLQRGGQETQYF.

V gene TRBV5-1 combines with J gene TRBJ1-1; D gene unclear. Germline V CDR1 and CDR2: SGHRS, YFSETQ. The CDR3 has 12 amino acids. Trimming stripped 2 bases from V and 10 bases from J, with 12 bases between. CDR3 coding DNA: TGCGCCAGCAGCTTAGAATTGGGTGGAGCTTTCTTT. Translation gives CASSLELGGAFF.

This clone has only a few counts. The chain combines TRBV6-1 with TRBJ1-5; weak D call: TRBD1 (6 bases). The CDR3 sequence is 14 residues long. Trimming removed 4 bases from V and 5 bases from J, with 12 bases in between. Germline V CDR1 and CDR2: MNHNS, SASEGT. The CDR3 protein is CASSGQDGDQPQHF. CDR3 coding DNA: TGTGCCAGCAGTGGACAGGACGGGGATCAGCCCCAGCATTTT.

This chain connects TRBV6-5 to TRBJ2-7, with 7 nucleotides matching TRBD2. Germline CDR1 MNHEY, CDR2 SVGAGI. After removal of 8 bases from V and 4 bases from J, the junction contained 5 bases not matched to a gene. The CDR3 spans 12 residues. Here the CDR3 reads CASFSGNYEQYF. CDR3 bases: TGTGCCAGCTTCAGCGGGAATTACGAGCAGTACTTC.

This rearrangement joins TRBV27 to TRBJ2-1; possible D gene TRBD2, 7 bases. Germline V gives CDR1 MNHEY, CDR2 SMNVEV (reference sequence). The CDR3 totals 14 residues. V was pared by 5 bases and J by 2 bases, with 10 bases between. CDR3 in DNA: TGTGCCAGCAGTAGGCGGGGGCCCTACAATGAGCAGTTCTTC. It codes for CASSRRGPYNEQFF.

CDR3 bases: TGTGCCATCAGTTCCGGGACAGGGGGCAATCAGCCCCAGCATTTT. Translation gives CAISSGTGGNQPQHF. The rearrangement joins TRBV10-3 to TRBJ1-5; 10 nucleotides line up with TRBD1. The junction had 3 bases not matched to a gene; V was cut back by 5 bases and J by 2 bases. There are 15 residues in the CDR3. The germline gives CDR1 ENHRY, CDR2 SYGVKD.

This chain links TRBV6-1 with TRBJ2-5; the D call may be TRBD1 or TRBD2 (5 bases each). Trimming pared 6 bases from V and 2 bases from J, leaving 16 bases between. In germline, CDR1 is MNHNS, CDR2 SASEGT. There are 15 residues in the CDR3. The CDR3 sequence is CASRKIVGTQETQYF. Written as DNA, the CDR3 is TGTGCCAGCAGAAAAATAGTCGGGACGCAAGAGACCCAGTACTTC.

V is TRBV5-1 and J is TRBJ2-5; 11 positions agree with TRBD2. The CDR3 consists of 15 residues. Germline V CDR1 and CDR2: SGHRS, YFSETQ. J lost 2 bases, V lost 4 bases, and 4 bases had no gene match. The CDR3 nucleotides read TGCGCCAGCAGCACACTAGCGGGGGTTCAAGAGACCCAGTACTTC. Translating gives CASSTLAGVQETQYF.

This chain links TRBV7-2 with TRBJ1-2; 10 bases are shared with TRBD1. This CDR3 spans 17 amino acids. J gave up 4 bases and V 4 bases, and 12 bases lay outside the gene matches. The germline V gene encodes CDR1 SGHTA and CDR2 FQGNSA. CDR3 DNA: TGTGCCAGCAGCTACTACCCTCCGGGACAGGGGATCTATGGCTACACCTTC. This translates into CASSYYPPGQGIYGYTF. Full variable domain (missing parts from reference TRBV7-2 and TRBJ1-2): GAGVSQSPSNKVTEKGKDVELRCDPISGHTALYWYRQSLGQGLEFLIYFQGNSAPDKSGLPSDRFSAERTGGSVSTLTIQRTQQEDSAVYLCASSYYPPGQGIYGYTFGSGTRLTVV.

The chain recombines TRBV6-1 with TRBJ1-2, with D perhaps TRBD1 (5 bases). Germline CDR1 and CDR2: MNHNS and SASEGT. The CDR3 totals 12 residues. Deletions cut 6 bases from V and 4 bases from J, with 9 bases between. Here the CDR3 DNA reads TGTGCCAGCAGCGAGACAGTCTATGGCTACACCTTC. Its translation: CASSETVYGYTF.

The chain combines TRBV7-9 with TRBJ2-7; TRBD1 matches 11 bases. Germline-derived CDR1 and CDR2 are SEHNR and FQNEAQ (reference sequence). With V trimmed by 11 bases and J by 5 bases, 11 bases remained unmatched. CDR3 length: 14 residues. CDR3 sequence (DNA): TGTGCCCTAGGAGGACAGGGGGCGTCTCACGAGCAGTACTTC. It translates to CALGGQGASHEQYF.

V usage is TRBV6-5 and J usage is TRBJ2-2; D is perhaps TRBD1 (6 bases). This CDR3 contains 16 residues. V shed 2 bases and J shed 4 bases, with 14 bases lying between them. The germline V gene has CDR1 MNHEY and CDR2 SVGAGI. The CDR3 here is CASSYDWGQGTGELFF. The CDR3 nucleotides read TGTGCCAGCAGTTACGATTGGGGGCAGGGCACCGGGGAGCTGTTTTTT.

The CDR3 loop is CASSLTPGTDTQYF. The CDR3 nucleotides read TGTGCCAGCAGCTTAACTCCTGGCACAGATACGCAGTATTTT. The chain recombines TRBV7-3 with TRBJ2-3; D remains ambiguous. The CDR3 runs to 14 residues. The germline gives CDR1 SGHTA, CDR2 FQGTGA. The germline V and J ends were trimmed by 0 bases and 1 base, with 5 bases remaining between them.

The chain recombines TRBV7-9 with TRBJ2-1, with D perhaps matching TRBD1 or TRBD2 (5 bases each). The CDR3 is made up of 13 amino acids. Germline CDR1 reads SEHNR; CDR2 reads FQNEAQ (reference sequence). This CDR3 is CVFGTGVYNEQFF. For the CDR3, the DNA is TGTGTCTTCGGGACGGGTGTCTACAATGAGCAGTTCTTC.

In its sample, this clone was seen a few times. This chain links TRBV18 with TRBJ1-5; TRBD1 matches 7 bases. Germline values: CDR1 KGHSH, CDR2 LQKENI. Losses at the gene ends were 2 bases for V and 5 bases for J; bases not matched to a gene: 3. The CDR3 consists of 14 residues. The CDR3 region is CASSPIQGDQPQHF. The CDR3 region has the DNA TGTGCCAGCTCACCAATCCAGGGGGATCAGCCCCAGCATTTT.

The chain carries TRBV5-4 and TRBJ1-2; D is unresolved. The CDR3 is made up of 13 amino acids. Germline V gene data show CDR1 as SGHNT and CDR2 as YYREEE (reference sequence). V was pared by 6 bases and J by 2 bases, with 11 bases between. In nucleotides, the CDR3 is TGTGCCAGCACTCGGACCGAAAACTATGGCTACACCTTC. This encodes CASTRTENYGYTF.

The CDR3 spells CASSEDSYNEQFF. The DNA for the CDR3 is TGTGCCAGCAGTGAGGACAGCTACAATGAGCAGTTCTTC. The chain couples TRBV2 to TRBJ2-1; weak D call: TRBD1 (6 bases). V lost 3 bases and J lost 3, with 6 bases in between. This CDR3 has 13 amino acids. Germline CDR1 and CDR2: SNHLY and FYNNEI.

The chain has TRBV19 and TRBJ2-5; TRBD1 is a possible D gene (6 bases). Germline CDR1 is LNHDA and CDR2 is SQIVND (reference sequence). CDR3 size: 15 residues. V dropped 6 bases and J dropped 2 bases, with 16 bases sitting between them. Here the CDR3 DNA reads TGTGCCAGTAGGTACCGGGACACCCCTCAAGAGACCCAGTACTTC. As protein: CASRYRDTPQETQYF. The whole variable domain, remainder taken from reference TRBV19 and TRBJ2-5, is DGGITQSPKYLFRKEGQNVTLSCEQNLNHDAMYWYRQDPGQGLRLIYYSQIVNDFQKGDIAEGYSVSREKKESFPLTVTSAQKNPTAFYLCASRYRDTPQETQYFGPGTRLLVL.

The CDR3 nucleotides are TGTGCCAGCAGAAAGACAGGGGGCCCCACCGGGGAGCTGTTTTTT. Its translation is CASRKTGGPTGELFF. This chain joins TRBV9 and TRBJ2-2, with 10 bases identical to TRBD1. The V gene end was trimmed by 5 bases and the J gene end by 4 bases; junction bases not matched to a gene: 5. In germline, CDR1 is SGDLS, CDR2 YYNGEE. The CDR3 runs to 15 residues.

CDR3 residues: CASSLEGRGNQPQHF. CDR3 nucleotides: TGTGCCAGCAGCTTGGAGGGCCGGGGCAATCAGCCCCAGCATTTT. The chain links TRBV5-8 to TRBJ1-5, with D unclear. Trimming took off 0 bases at V and 2 bases at J, with 9 bases between the two ends. This CDR3 contains 15 residues. CDR1 and CDR2 from the germline V gene are SGHTS and YDEGEE.

The rearrangement joins TRBV7-8 to TRBJ1-2; D is perhaps TRBD1 (6 bases). Between the trimmed V and J ends, which lost 1 base and 7 bases, there was a span of 13 bases. Germline V gene data show CDR1 as SGHVS and CDR2 as FQNEAQ. This CDR3 has 14 amino acids. CDR3 region: CASSLGGGQFGYTF. CDR3 nucleotides: TGTGCCAGCAGCTTAGGAGGGGGGCAGTTTGGCTACACCTTC.

The V and J genes are TRBV7-8 and TRBJ2-5; D may correspond to TRBD1 or TRBD2 (6 bases each). The CDR3 is 15 amino acids. Trimming pared 5 bases from V and 4 bases from J, leaving 17 bases between. The germline CDR1 and CDR2 sequences are SGHVS and FQNEAQ. The CDR3 nucleotides read TGTGCCAGCAGCCTTGAGTGGGGGGCGCGAGAGACCCAGTACTTC. This gives the protein CASSLEWGARETQYF.

The chain joins TRBV11-3 to TRBJ2-1; D is unclear. Trimming removed 1 base from V and 10 bases from J, with 11 bases in between. The CDR3 has 13 amino acids. CDR1 is SGHNT and CDR2 is YENEEA in the germline V gene. CDR3 sequence: CASSLAGGREQFF. The CDR3 DNA sequence: TGTGCCAGCAGCTTAGCCGGCGGCAGGGAGCAGTTCTTC.

The chain joins TRBV7-8 to TRBJ2-2; D perhaps matches TRBD1 (7 bases). The V end was cut by 1 base, the J end by 6 bases, with 18 bases between. The germline CDR1 and CDR2 sequences are SGHVS and FQNEAQ. This CDR3 has 17 residues. CDR3 sequence reads: CASSLDALDRDSGELFF. In nucleotides, the CDR3 is TGTGCCAGCAGCTTAGACGCCCTTGACAGGGACTCCGGGGAGCTGTTTTTT.

This sequence joins TRBV18 and TRBJ2-7; 7 bases agree with TRBD1. This CDR3 spans 13 amino acids. V shed 3 bases, J shed 5 bases, and the junction held 4 bases outside the gene matches. Looked up from germline, CDR1 is KGHSH and CDR2 is LQKENI. The CDR3 loop is CASSPTTGHEQYF. In DNA form, the CDR3 reads TGTGCCAGCTCACCGACGACAGGGCACGAGCAGTACTTC. The full variable domain, with the rest looked up from reference TRBV18 and TRBJ2-7, is NAGVMQNPRHLVRRRGQEARLRCSPMKGHSHVYWYRQLPEEGLKFMVYLQKENIIDESGMPKERFSAEFPKEGPSILRIQQVVRGDSAAYFCASSPTTGHEQYFGPGTRLTVT.